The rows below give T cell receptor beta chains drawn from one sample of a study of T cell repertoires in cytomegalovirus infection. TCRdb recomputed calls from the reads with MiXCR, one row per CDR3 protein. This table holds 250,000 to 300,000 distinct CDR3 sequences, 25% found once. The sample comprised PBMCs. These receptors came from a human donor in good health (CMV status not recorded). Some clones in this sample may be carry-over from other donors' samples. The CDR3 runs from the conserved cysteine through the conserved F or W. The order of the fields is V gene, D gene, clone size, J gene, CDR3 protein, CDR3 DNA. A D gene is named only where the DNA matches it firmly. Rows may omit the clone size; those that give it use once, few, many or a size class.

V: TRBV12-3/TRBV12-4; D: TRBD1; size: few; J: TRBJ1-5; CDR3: CASSLTGEVRPQHF; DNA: TGTGCCAGCAGTTTGACAGGGGAGGTCCGGCCCCAGCATTTT
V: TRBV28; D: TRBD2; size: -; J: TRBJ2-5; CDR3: CASRAGGGYQETQYF; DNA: TGTGCCAGCAGGGCGGGAGGAGGGTACCAAGAGACCCAGTACTTC
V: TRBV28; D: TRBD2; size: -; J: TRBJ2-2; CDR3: CASTLLGGGASGELFF; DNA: TGTGCCAGCACCCTCCTGGGCGGGGGGGCCTCCGGGGAGCTGTTTTTT
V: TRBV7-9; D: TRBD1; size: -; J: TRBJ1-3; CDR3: CASSLAPGQDLSGNTIYF; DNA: TGTGCCAGCAGCTTAGCGCCGGGACAGGATCTTTCTGGAAACACCATATATTTT
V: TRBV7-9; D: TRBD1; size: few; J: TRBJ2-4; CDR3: CASSHPGQGVHIQYF; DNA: TGTGCCAGCAGCCATCCGGGGCAGGGGGTGCACATTCAGTACTTC
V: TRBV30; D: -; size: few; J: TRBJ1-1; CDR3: CAWSVRGAGLMNTEAFF; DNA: TGTGCCTGGAGTGTACGGGGGGCAGGACTAATGAACACTGAAGCTTTCTTT
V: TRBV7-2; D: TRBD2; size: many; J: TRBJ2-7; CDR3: CASSFRGSGGPYF; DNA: TGTGCCAGCAGCTTCCGGGGGAGCGGGGGGCCGTACTTC
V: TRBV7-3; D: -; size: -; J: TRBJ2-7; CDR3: CASRLEGLGYEQYF; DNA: TGTGCCAGCAGACTAGAAGGTTTAGGCTACGAGCAGTACTTC
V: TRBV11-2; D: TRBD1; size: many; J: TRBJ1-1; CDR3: CASSLFQGGTEAFF; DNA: TGTGCCAGCAGCTTATTCCAGGGGGGAACTGAAGCTTTCTTT
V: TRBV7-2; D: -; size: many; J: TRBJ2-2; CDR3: CASSSTQVFTGELFF; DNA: TGTGCCAGCAGTTCAACCCAGGTTTTCACCGGGGAGCTGTTTTTT
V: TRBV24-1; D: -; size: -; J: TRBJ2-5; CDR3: CATSDLGRDPETQYF; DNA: TGTGCCACCAGTGATTTGGGTCGGGACCCGGAGACCCAGTACTTC
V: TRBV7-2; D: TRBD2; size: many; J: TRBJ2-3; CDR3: CASSLWSSGSGDTQYF; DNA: TGTGCCAGCAGCTTATGGTCTAGCGGGAGTGGCGATACGCAGTATTTT
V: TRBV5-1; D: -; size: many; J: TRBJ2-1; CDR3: CASRPTTSNNEQFF; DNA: TGCGCCAGCAGACCCACCACTAGCAACAATGAGCAGTTCTTC
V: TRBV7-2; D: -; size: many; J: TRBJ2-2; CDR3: CASRDLGELFF; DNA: TGTGCCAGCAGGGACCTCGGGGAGCTGTTTTTT
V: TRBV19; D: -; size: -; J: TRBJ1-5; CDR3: CAVGGLGTPDGGNQPQHF; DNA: TGTGCCGTAGGGGGACTCGGGACACCCGATGGGGGCAATCAGCCCCAGCATTTT
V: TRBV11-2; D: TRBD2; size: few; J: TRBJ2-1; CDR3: CASSLGLAAGLGQFF; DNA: TGTGCCAGCAGCTTGGGACTAGCGGCGGGGCTGGGGCAGTTCTTC
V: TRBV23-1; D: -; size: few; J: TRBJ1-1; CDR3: CASSQGQGGHNTEAFF; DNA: TGCGCCAGCAGTCAAGGACAAGGGGGGCACAACACTGAAGCTTTCTTT
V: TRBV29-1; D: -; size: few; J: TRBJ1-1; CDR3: CSVGRMNTEAFF; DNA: TGCAGCGTGGGGAGGATGAACACTGAAGCTTTCTTT
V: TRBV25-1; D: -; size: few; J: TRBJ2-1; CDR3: CASSDRGLSYNEQFF; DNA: TGTGCCAGCAGTGATAGGGGACTCTCCTACAATGAGCAGTTCTTC
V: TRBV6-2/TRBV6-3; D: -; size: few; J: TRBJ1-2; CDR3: CAVRGTSRNGYTF; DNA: TGTGCCGTGAGAGGGACTTCAAGGAATGGCTACACCTTC
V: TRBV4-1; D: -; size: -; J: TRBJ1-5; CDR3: CASSPRDGPNQPQHF; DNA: TGCGCCAGCAGCCCCCGGGACGGGCCCAATCAGCCCCAGCATTTT
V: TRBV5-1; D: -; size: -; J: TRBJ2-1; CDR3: CASSSDSVTYNEQFF; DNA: TGCGCCAGCAGTTCGGACAGCGTTACCTACAATGAGCAGTTCTTC
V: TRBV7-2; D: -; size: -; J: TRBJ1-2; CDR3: CASSSMRGGYTF; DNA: TGTGCCAGCAGCTCGATGCGGGGGGGCTACACCTTC
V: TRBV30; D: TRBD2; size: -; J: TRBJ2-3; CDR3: CAWTGLAGGKTDTQYF; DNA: TGTGCCTGGACGGGACTAGCGGGAGGGAAGACAGATACGCAGTATTTT